This T cell receptor (beta chain) was captured in a study of blood T cell repertoires in COVID-19. The wider study: The United States, Italy and Spain supplied acute and convalescent COVID-19 samples. The cDNA or gDNA used as material had been derived from T cells, B-cell-depleted T cells, or PBMCs.

CDR1 and CDR2 from the germline V gene are SGHRS and YFSETQ. CDR3 size: 14 residues. V lost 3 bases and J lost 7, with 16 bases in between. Per the original methods: Reference gene primer amplification in the assay estimated nucleated cell counts. Sequencing was performed with immunoSEQ multiplex PCR; in TCRdb, only in-frame clones are kept and a portion is missing. That table gives V, J and clone size, and the DNA gave D and trimming. The repertoire holds under 200,000 clones, with around 82% as singletons. The chain combines TRBV5-1 with TRBJ1-2; no clear D. The receptor was isolated from a woman of 80 years or more with acute or convalescent COVID-19. Sequencing used peripheral blood. CDR3 DNA sequence: TGCGCCAGCAGCTCTCTGCAGGCTACTTTTGGCTACACCTTC. This encodes CASSSLQATFGYTF.